These T cell receptor beta chains were read from a single sample in a study of OX40 agonist ivuxolimab in advanced cancers. The protocol was immunoSEQ multiplex PCR, while the TCRdb copy is restricted to in-frame clones and leaves out a portion. The sample lists around 60,000 clones, 79% occurring once. The sample was CD4+ or CD8+ T cells sorted from blood, taken in a trial of the OX40 agonist ivuxolimab. Receptors were obtained from an adult with an advanced solid tumor such as melanoma, head and neck, liver or kidney cancer. Each CDR3 is given with its conserved first and last residue.

V: TRBV11-2
length: 14
CDR3: CASSLVIGTGELFF

V: TRBV5-1
length: 14
CDR3: CASSLLQSTDTQYF

V: TRBV7-6
length: 15
CDR3: CASSLAGDRGDEQYF

V: TRBV7-3
length: 15
CDR3: CASSLFGGGDYGYTF

V: TRBV6-5
length: 14
CDR3: CASSLTQTQGGYTF

V: TRBV28
length: 16
CDR3: CASSSPKDRGSYEQYF

V: TRBV28
length: 16
CDR3: CASSPRPAQGTGELFF

V: TRBV5-6
length: 14
CDR3: CASSQGPQSTEAFF

V: TRBV4-1
length: 14
CDR3: CASSRPGQTYEQYF

V: TRBV7-2
length: 17
CDR3: CASSLFSGAGVTGELFF

V: TRBV19
length: 18
CDR3: CASSIDIPGTSGANVLTF

V: TRBV6-6
length: 15
CDR3: CASSPIQRGGDEQFF

V: TRBV7-3
length: 13
CDR3: CASGEGLNTEAFF

V: TRBV5-1
length: 13
CDR3: CASSYTTDQPQHF

V: TRBV7-3
length: 16
CDR3: CASSLLGGLGTGELFF

V: TRBV11-1
length: 14
CDR3: CASSRRQAGNTIYF

V: TRBV12-5
length: 22
CDR3: CASGPPAGTGGAGFSMNTEAFF